This T cell receptor beta chain originates from a study of spatial heterogeneity in lung cancer. MiXCR, run by TCRdb on the 5' RACE reads, gives a single entry per CDR3 protein. The profile covers almost 75,000 distinct CDR3 sequences, with approximately 12% appearing a single time and roughly 6.7% taken by the ten largest. Trimming left V 2 bases short and J 5 bases short, with 3 bases between. The V gene's germline CDR1 is SGHVS and CDR2 FQNEAQ. This CDR3 comprises 11 residues. The time point was: sample taken at primary tumor resection. Whole RNA, isolated from tumor, nontumor lung or frozen PBMC, was sequenced without prior sorting. Donors were around 70 untreated early-stage non-small cell lung cancer patients.

This receptor was identified in a male donor with early-stage non-small cell lung cancer. The sequencing used PBMCs, collected at surgery. V gene TRBV7-8 combines with J gene TRBJ1-1; D not resolved. Here the CDR3 DNA reads TGTGCCAGCAGCTTAAAAACTGAAGCTTTCTTT. This codes for CASSLKTEAFF.